The sequence of this TCR beta chain was determined in a study of blood T cell repertoires in COVID-19. The table came from immunoSEQ multiplex PCR; TCRdb's copy has only in-frame clones and leaves some out. This table has 250,000 or so clones, roughly 87% appearing once. The sample holds one count of this clone. Germline lookup yields CDR1 MNHEY and CDR2 SVGAGI. The length of the CDR3 is 15 residues. The trim removed 5 bases at V and 1 base at J, leaving 7 bases unmatched. The receptor's source is a woman aged 25 to 45 with acute COVID-19. Material for sequencing was PBMCs or T cells enriched from blood (not recorded which). This chain links TRBV6-5 with TRBJ1-1; 7 bases align to TRBD1. The CDR3 is CASSLSTGTNTEAFF. CDR3 in DNA: TGTGCCAGCAGTCTATCGACAGGGACGAACACTGAAGCTTTCTTT.